This is a list of T cell receptor beta chains from one sample in a study of cytomegalovirus exposure and HLA in healthy donors. Here immunoSEQ multiplex PCR was the method, and the copy in TCRdb shows in-frame clones only, minus some. The sample records 57,000 or so clones, approximately 96% being singletons. Sequencing was performed on PBMCs. These receptors originate from a young man in good health and CMV-seronegative. The CDR3 runs from the conserved cysteine through the conserved F or W. The D gene is left open where the match is weak. The listing skips clone size in some rows; elsewhere it reads once, few, many or a size class.

V	D	J	size	CDR3	DNA
TRBV28	NA	TRBJ2-7	NA	CASRGTYYEQYF	TGTGCCAGCAGGGGGACATACTACGAGCAGTACTTC
TRBV7-9	TRBD1	TRBJ2-7	NA	CASSSNRDRYREQYF	TGTGCCAGCAGCTCAAACCGGGACAGGTATCGCGAGCAGTACTTC
TRBV28	NA	TRBJ2-7	NA	CASSLGWLSGARSFEQYF	TGTGCCAGCAGTTTGGGTTGGCTTTCAGGGGCCCGCTCCTTCGAGCAGTACTTC
TRBV11-2	TRBD2	TRBJ2-1	NA	CASSLYVGGDNEQFF	TGTGCCAGCAGCTTGTATGTCGGGGGGGACAATGAGCAGTTCTTC
TRBV10-2	NA	TRBJ2-1	NA	CASGRGAGNEQFF	TGCGCCAGCGGCAGGGGGGCCGGGAATGAGCAGTTCTTC
TRBV27	NA	TRBJ1-1	NA	CASSLHREVANTEAFF	TGTGCCAGCAGCTTACACAGGGAAGTAGCGAACACTGAAGCTTTCTTT
TRBV9	TRBD2	TRBJ2-5	NA	CASSVGLAQETQYF	TGTGCCAGCAGCGTAGGACTAGCTCAAGAGACCCAGTACTTC
TRBV9	NA	TRBJ2-6	NA	CASSPQTRSGANVLTF	TGTGCCAGCAGCCCTCAGACTAGGTCGGGCGCCAACGTCCTGACTTTC
TRBV9	NA	TRBJ2-1	NA	CASSRSNEQFF	TGTGCCAGCAGTCGGAGCAATGAGCAGTTCTTC
TRBV9	NA	TRBJ1-2	NA	CASSADRGSDYGYTF	TGTGCCAGCAGCGCCGACCGGGGATCGGACTATGGCTACACCTTC
TRBV7-9	NA	TRBJ2-1	NA	CASSSVAGSTEQFF	TGTGCCAGCAGCTCAGTGGCGGGGTCGACCGAGCAGTTCTTC
TRBV11-2	TRBD1	TRBJ2-7	NA	CASSSLPGQGPYEQYF	TGTGCCAGCAGCTCCCTCCCCGGACAGGGGCCCTACGAGCAGTACTTC
TRBV15	NA	TRBJ2-7	NA	CATSRVPDYEQYF	TGTGCCACCAGCAGAGTGCCAGACTACGAGCAGTACTTC
TRBV7-9	TRBD1	TRBJ2-5	NA	CASTKSDRGLGGQETQYF	TGTGCCAGCACCAAGTCGGACAGGGGGCTTGGGGGTCAGGAGACCCAGTACTTC
TRBV19	TRBD1	TRBJ2-1	NA	CATLTGGPSDEQFF	TGTGCCACCCTCACAGGGGGCCCTTCGGATGAGCAGTTCTTC
TRBV18	NA	TRBJ2-2	NA	CASSPPASPGELFF	TGTGCCAGCTCACCACCGGCCAGTCCCGGGGAGCTGTTTTTT
TRBV10-2	NA	TRBJ1-5	NA	CASSESYGGSNQPQHF	TGCGCCAGCAGTGAGTCGTACGGAGGAAGCAATCAGCCCCAGCATTTT
TRBV7-2	TRBD2	TRBJ2-7	NA	CASSSLADYEQYF	TGTGCCAGCAGCTCCCTAGCGGACTACGAGCAGTACTTC
TRBV5-1	NA	TRBJ2-7	NA	CASSWHRDTSYEQYF	TGCGCCAGCAGCTGGCACCGGGACACCTCCTACGAGCAGTACTTC
TRBV7-8	TRBD2	TRBJ2-1	once	CASNSGRSYNEQFF	TGTGCCAGCAATAGCGGGCGCTCCTACAATGAGCAGTTCTTC
TRBV6-1	TRBD1	TRBJ2-7	NA	CASTTTGGSSHEQYF	TGTGCCAGCACCACAACAGGGGGATCGTCTCACGAGCAGTACTTC
TRBV7-9	TRBD2	TRBJ2-3	NA	CASSHSGSTDTQYF	TGTGCCAGCAGCCATAGCGGGAGCACAGATACGCAGTATTTT
TRBV18	NA	TRBJ2-2	NA	CASSPDQTRSAGELFF	TGTGCCAGCTCACCCGATCAAACAAGAAGCGCCGGGGAGCTGTTTTTT
TRBV6-5	TRBD1	TRBJ1-2	NA	CASSKDRGEGYTF	TGTGCCAGCAGCAAAGACAGGGGGGAGGGCTACACCTTC
TRBV14	TRBD2	TRBJ2-5	NA	CASSQDSWLAGVRETQYF	TGTGCCAGCAGCCAAGATTCCTGGCTAGCGGGAGTCCGAGAGACCCAGTACTTC
TRBV4-1	NA	TRBJ2-7	NA	CASSQDRDEQYF	TGCGCCAGCAGCCAAGATCGGGACGAGCAGTACTTC
TRBV27	TRBD2	TRBJ2-7	NA	CASSPGLGYEQYF	TGTGCCAGCAGTCCCGGACTAGGCTACGAGCAGTACTTC
TRBV9	TRBD2	TRBJ2-3	NA	CASSVGGGRITDTQYF	TGTGCCAGCAGCGTAGGTGGCGGGAGGATCACAGATACGCAGTATTTT
TRBV5-1	NA	TRBJ1-4	NA	CASSWRAGGNEKLFF	TGCGCCAGCAGCTGGAGGGCCGGAGGAAATGAAAAACTGTTTTTT
TRBV27	NA	TRBJ2-1	NA	CASSFDQRNEQFF	TGTGCCAGCAGTTTTGACCAGAGGAATGAGCAGTTCTTC
TRBV13	TRBD1	TRBJ2-3	NA	CASSLDRGASDTQYF	TGTGCCAGCAGCTTAGACAGGGGGGCGTCAGATACGCAGTATTTT
TRBV7-6	TRBD2	TRBJ2-5	NA	CASSRTSGSYSRETQYF	TGTGCCAGCAGTCGGACTAGCGGGAGCTACTCCCGGGAGACCCAGTACTTC
TRBV11-2	TRBD2	TRBJ2-1	once	CASSVISGRSYNEQFF	TGTGCCAGCAGCGTCATTAGCGGGAGGTCCTACAATGAGCAGTTCTTC
TRBV7-9	NA	TRBJ2-1	NA	CASSAALGEQFF	TGTGCCAGCAGCGCGGCCCTGGGTGAGCAGTTCTTC
TRBV5-4	TRBD1	TRBJ2-1	few	CASSLVGGAYNEQFF	TGTGCCAGCAGCTTGGTAGGGGGCGCCTACAATGAGCAGTTCTTC
TRBV11-2	TRBD1	TRBJ2-3	NA	CASSLQTDRGPTDTQYF	TGTGCCAGCAGCTTACAAACGGACAGGGGTCCCACAGATACGCAGTATTTT
TRBV19	TRBD1	TRBJ2-7	NA	CASSPPGQSSYEQYF	TGTGCCAGTAGCCCCCCGGGACAGAGCTCCTACGAGCAGTACTTC
TRBV28	NA	TRBJ2-7	NA	CASSFEGESYEQYF	TGTGCCAGCAGTTTCGAGGGAGAGTCCTACGAGCAGTACTTC
TRBV7-9	NA	TRBJ1-4	NA	CASTLAEDLDEKLFF	TGTGCCAGCACCCTGGCCGAGGATTTAGATGAAAAACTGTTTTTT
TRBV5-4	TRBD1	TRBJ1-1	NA	CASRQQGAGFNTEAFF	TGTGCCAGCAGGCAACAGGGGGCAGGGTTTAACACTGAAGCTTTCTTT
TRBV6-1	TRBD2	TRBJ2-3	NA	CASSEWRRTSGRDTQYF	TGTGCCAGCAGTGAATGGCGGAGGACTAGCGGGAGGGATACGCAGTATTTT
TRBV5-1	NA	TRBJ2-1	NA	CASSLVPPTGNEQFF	TGCGCCAGCAGCTTGGTTCCCCCTACGGGCAATGAGCAGTTCTTC
TRBV7-8	NA	TRBJ1-5	NA	CASSPRQANQPQHF	TGTGCCAGCAGCCCCCGACAGGCTAATCAGCCCCAGCATTTT
TRBV5-1	NA	TRBJ1-2	NA	CASSPTVVSSYNYGYTF	TGCGCCAGCAGCCCAACAGTGGTGTCCTCCTATAACTATGGCTACACCTTC
TRBV30	TRBD2	TRBJ2-7	NA	CAWSKPGGREGEQYF	TGTGCCTGGAGCAAACCTGGGGGCCGGGAGGGTGAGCAGTACTTC
TRBV5-1	NA	TRBJ1-5	few	CASSPTGSSNQPQHF	TGCGCCAGCAGTCCGACAGGCTCAAGCAATCAGCCCCAGCATTTT
TRBV18	TRBD1	TRBJ1-4	NA	CASSEGQGATNEKLFF	TGTGCCAGCTCAGAGGGACAGGGGGCAACTAATGAAAAACTGTTTTTT
TRBV19	NA	TRBJ1-1	NA	CASSKTALGTTEAFF	TGTGCCAGTAGCAAGACAGCCCTTGGAACGACTGAAGCTTTCTTT